Following are 13 T cell receptor beta chains from one sample sequenced in a study of blood T cell repertoires in COVID-19. Sequencing was performed with immunoSEQ multiplex PCR; in TCRdb, only in-frame clones are kept and a portion is missing. The top ten hold around 2.4% of the sample, which has approximately 250,000 clones, 65% to 90% seen once. Material: peripheral blood. These receptors all come from a man aged 40-55 years who had recovered from COVID-19.

The chain couples TRBV7-2 to TRBJ2-1, with D perhaps matching TRBD2 (5 bases). The CDR3 length is 17 residues. Germline V lookup: CDR1 SGHTA, CDR2 FQGNSA. Trimming left V 1 base short and J 3 bases short, with 16 bases between. The CDR3 coding sequence is TGTGCCAGCAGCTTAGGTAGTCGGGGAGAGGGCTACAATGAGCAGTTCTTC. The encoded protein is CASSLGSRGEGYNEQFF.

In its sample, this clone was seen a few times. The chain recombines TRBV7-9 with TRBJ2-7; 8 bases line up with TRBD1. The CDR3 contains 12 residues. V was pared by 4 bases and J by 6 bases, with 2 bases of the junction left unmatched. Germline V lookup: CDR1 SEHNR, CDR2 FQNEAQ (reference sequence). The CDR3 DNA sequence: TGTGCCAGCAGCTCGGACAGGGTCGAGCAGTACTTC. This codes for CASSSDRVEQYF.

This chain connects TRBV10-3 to TRBJ1-2; 9 nucleotides match TRBD1. Germline V gives CDR1 ENHRY, CDR2 SYGVKD. V lost 5 bases, J lost 2 bases, and 6 bases stayed unmatched. The CDR3 runs 15 residues. DNA for the CDR3: TGTGCCATCAGTCCCGGGACAGGGATAAACTATGGCTACACCTTC. Translated, it gives CAISPGTGINYGYTF.

V gene TRBV9 combines with J gene TRBJ2-3; 13 positions agree with TRBD2. V trimming: 4 bases; J trimming: 5 bases; junction bases outside the gene matches: 13. The CDR3 totals 18 residues. Germline CDR1 reads SGDLS; CDR2 reads YYNGEE. The CDR3 DNA follows: TGTGCCAGCAGCCCACGCACTACTAGCGGGGGGGCTAGAGATACGCAGTATTTT. This translates into CASSPRTTSGGARDTQYF.

The CDR3 region has the DNA TGTGCCAGTAGCGGGACAACCTTCTATGGCTACACCTTC. Amino acid sequence: CASSGTTFYGYTF. The chain combines TRBV19 with TRBJ1-2; tentative D call: TRBD1 (6 bases). V lost 6 bases to trimming and J lost 4 bases, with 12 bases between them. The CDR3 has 13 amino acids. CDR1 and CDR2 (germline): LNHDA, SQIVND (reference sequence). Supplemented by reference TRBV19 and TRBJ1-2, the full variable domain reads DGGITQSPKYLFRKEGQNVTLSCEQNLNHDAMYWYRQDPGQGLRLIYYSQIVNDFQKGDIAEGYSVSREKKESFPLTVTSAQKNPTAFYLCASSGTTFYGYTFGSGTRLTVV.

The V gene is TRBV28, the J gene TRBJ1-1, with D maybe TRBD1 (6 bases). The CDR3 spans 18 residues. The germline V gene has CDR1 MDHEN and CDR2 SYDVKM. V was trimmed by 3 bases and J by 0 bases, leaving 20 bases between them. CDR3 protein: CASSFLNIGQGLNTEAFF. Here the CDR3 DNA reads TGTGCCAGCAGTTTTCTAAATATTGGTCAGGGGTTGAACACTGAAGCTTTCTTT.

This clone was seen only a few times. The J gene is TRBJ2-2, the V gene TRBV10-3, with 8 bases that match TRBD1. The CDR3 has 16 residues. Germline lookup yields CDR1 ENHRY and CDR2 SYGVKD. Trimming at V came to 1 base and at J to 6 bases, leaving 7 bases not matched to a gene. The CDR3 DNA follows: TGTGCCATCAGTGAGTACCCGGGACAGGAAGCCGGGGAGCTGTTTTTT. Encoded protein: CAISEYPGQEAGELFF.

J is TRBJ2-1 and V is TRBV13, with 7 bases that match TRBD1. J lost 8 bases, V lost 2 bases, and 6 bases had no gene match. Germline V lookup: CDR1 PRHDT, CDR2 FYEKMQ (reference sequence). This CDR3 spans 14 amino acids. Here the CDR3 reads CASSLTQGVDEQFF. DNA of the CDR3: TGTGCCAGCAGCTTAACCCAGGGGGTGGATGAGCAGTTCTTC.

This clone has more than one count but fewer than ten. V is TRBV19 and J is TRBJ1-6; TRBD1 might be the D (6 bases). From germline, CDR1 is LNHDA and CDR2 SQIVND (reference sequence). V lost 3 bases to trimming and J lost 0 bases, with 12 bases between them. The CDR3 consists of 17 residues. The CDR3 DNA is TGTGCCAGTAGTATCTCGGACAGCCGCTCCTATAATTCACCCCTCCACTTT. Protein: CASSISDSRSYNSPLHF.

CDR3 loop: CASSDEELDRGYTEAFF. The CDR3 region has the DNA TGTGCCAGCAGTGATGAAGAGTTGGACAGGGGTTACACTGAAGCTTTCTTT. The chain carries TRBV2 and TRBJ1-1, with 9 bases that match TRBD1. The CDR3 is made up of 17 amino acids. The J segment lost 3 bases and the V segment lost 3 bases, leaving 11 bases of the junction unmatched. The germline V gene has CDR1 SNHLY and CDR2 FYNNEI.

This clone was seen only once. V gene TRBV30 combines with J gene TRBJ1-1; D may be TRBD1 (6 bases). Trimming took 0 bases from V and 4 from J, leaving 18 bases between them. Germline V CDR1 and CDR2: GTSNPN, SVGIG (reference sequence). This CDR3 has 16 amino acids. CDR3 DNA sequence: TGTGCCTGGAGTGTACTCGCTCAGGGGCCGGGCACTGAAGCTTTCTTT. It specifies CAWSVLAQGPGTEAFF.

The gene calls are TRBV2 and TRBJ1-1; D is possibly TRBD1 (6 bases). V gave up 3 bases and J gave up 5 bases, with 10 bases separating them. This CDR3 spans 13 amino acids. In germline, CDR1 is SNHLY, CDR2 FYNNEI. CDR3 DNA sequence: TGTGCCAGCAGTGACGAGGGGGGGACTGAAGCTTTCTTT. This gives the protein CASSDEGGTEAFF.

The CDR3 coding sequence is TGTGCCAGCAGTCCACCTGACAGGGGATCCTTGGCTATGAACACTGAAGCTTTCTTT. It encodes CASSPPDRGSLAMNTEAFF. The chain has TRBV11-2 and TRBJ1-1; 8 positions agree with TRBD1. The CDR3 spans 19 residues. Trimming at V came to 6 bases and at J to 0 bases, leaving 18 bases not matched to a gene. Germline-derived CDR1 and CDR2 are SGHAT and FQNNGV. The whole variable domain, filled in from reference TRBV11-2 and TRBJ1-1, reads EAGVAQSPRYKIIEKRQSVAFWCNPISGHATLYWYQQILGQGPKLLIQFQNNGVVDDSQLPKDRFSAERLKGVDSTLKIQPAKLEDSAVYLCASSPPDRGSLAMNTEAFFGQGTRLTVV.